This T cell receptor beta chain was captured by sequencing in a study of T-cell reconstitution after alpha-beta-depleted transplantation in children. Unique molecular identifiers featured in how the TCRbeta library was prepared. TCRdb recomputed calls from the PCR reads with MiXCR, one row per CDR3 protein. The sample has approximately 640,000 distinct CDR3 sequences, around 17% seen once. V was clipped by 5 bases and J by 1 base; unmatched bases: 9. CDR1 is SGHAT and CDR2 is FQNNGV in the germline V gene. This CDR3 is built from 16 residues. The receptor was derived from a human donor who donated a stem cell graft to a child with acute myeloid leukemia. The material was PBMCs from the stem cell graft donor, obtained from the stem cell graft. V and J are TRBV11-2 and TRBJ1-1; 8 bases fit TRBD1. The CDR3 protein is CASSLWTGLRNTEAFF. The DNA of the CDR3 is TGTGCCAGCAGCCTGTGGACAGGGTTGAGGAACACTGAAGCTTTCTTT.